This passage covers 32 T cell receptor beta chains from one sample sequenced in a study of beta chain features in type 1 diabetes. The entirety of the isolated RNA underwent reverse transcription, so expressed TCRB transcripts were sequenced. Method: immunoSEQ multiplex PCR; TCRdb's copy keeps in-frame clones and lacks some. The sample has about 260,000 clones, about 63% seen once. Sequenced input: naive CD4+ T cells from blood. These receptors all stem from a young man in good health.

This chain uses TRBV7-2 with TRBJ2-7; 7 bases match TRBD2. This CDR3 has 15 amino acids. After removal of 6 bases from V and 0 bases from J, the junction contained 8 bases not matched to a gene. Germline V gene sequence: CDR1 SGHTA, CDR2 FQGNSA. CDR3 sequence (DNA): TGTGCCAGCAGATATCTAGCGGCAAGCTCCTACGAGCAGTACTTC. As protein: CASRYLAASSYEQYF.

This clone was seen more than once but under ten times. The CDR3 here is CASGLGGTGELFF. The CDR3 DNA reads TGTGCTAGTGGTTTGGGGGGCACCGGGGAGCTGTTTTTT. The chain uses TRBV12-5 and TRBJ2-2, with no clear D. The germline gives CDR1 LGHNT, CDR2 FRNRAP. This CDR3 spans 13 amino acids. The V end was cut by 1 base, the J end by 4 bases, with 4 bases between.

This clone was recorded a few times. This chain uses TRBV23-1 with TRBJ2-7; D perhaps matches TRBD2 (6 bases). TRBV23-1 is recorded as an ORF, its role being uncertain. The CDR3 spans 15 residues. Trimming left V 6 bases short and J 0 bases short, with 15 bases between. This CDR3 is CASSRAAGSSYEQYF. CDR3 coding DNA: TGCGCCAGCAGCCGTGCGGCCGGGAGCTCCTACGAGCAGTACTTC.

The chain couples TRBV5-6 to TRBJ2-1; D remains ambiguous. Trimming left V 0 bases short and J 2 bases short, with 9 bases between. This CDR3 region has 15 residues. The germline V gene encodes CDR1 SGHDT and CDR2 YYEEEE. CDR3 loop: CASSLDHSPYNEQFF. CDR3 DNA: TGTGCCAGCAGCTTGGATCACTCCCCCTACAATGAGCAGTTCTTC.

The chain recombines TRBV9 with TRBJ2-7; 8 bases are shared with TRBD1. The trim removed 4 bases at V and 0 bases at J, leaving 9 bases unmatched. The CDR3 spans 16 residues. Germline CDR1 SGDLS, CDR2 YYNGEE. The CDR3 protein is CASSPGLDRASYEQYF. CDR3 nucleotides: TGTGCCAGCAGCCCAGGCCTGGACAGGGCCTCCTACGAGCAGTACTTC.

The chain couples TRBV5-1 to TRBJ2-4; D unclear. This CDR3 is built from 14 residues. CDR1 and CDR2 from the germline V gene are SGHRS and YFSETQ. Trimming left V 4 bases short and J 8 bases short, with 16 bases between. CDR3 region: CASSPDGISDIQYF. In DNA, the CDR3 is TGCGCCAGCAGCCCGGATGGGATATCGGACATTCAGTACTTC.

This clone appeared a few times. This chain uses TRBV30 with TRBJ2-1, with 10 bases fitting TRBD2. The junction had 15 bases not matched to a gene; V was cut back by 8 bases and J by 14 bases. The CDR3 consists of 13 residues. In germline, CDR1 is GTSNPN, CDR2 SVGIG (reference sequence). CDR3 bases: TGTGCCATAAGACCTAGCGGGAGCAGCAAAGAGTTCTTC. It yields the protein CAIRPSGSSKEFF.

V is TRBV29-1 and J is TRBJ2-7; 7 bases agree with TRBD1. Germline-derived CDR1 and CDR2 are SQVTM and ANQGSEA. The CDR3 spans 12 residues. With V trimmed by 6 bases and J by 2 bases, 4 bases remained unmatched. The CDR3: CSVLQGTYEQYF. In DNA, the CDR3 is TGCAGCGTCCTACAGGGGACCTACGAGCAGTACTTC.

The CDR3 region is CASSQEVWASGELFF. The CDR3 nucleotides are TGCGCCAGCAGCCAAGAAGTATGGGCCTCTGGGGAGCTGTTTTTT. This chain joins TRBV4-3 and TRBJ2-2; no reliable D call. The CDR3 is made up of 15 amino acids. Germline V gives CDR1 LGHNA, CDR2 YSLEER. V lost 0 bases to trimming and J lost 8 bases, with 13 bases between them.

This chain joins TRBV27 and TRBJ2-5; the match to TRBD1 covers 8 bases. Trimming took 5 bases from V and 5 from J; bases not matched to a gene: 7. This CDR3 spans 14 amino acids. Germline CDR1 is MNHEY and CDR2 is SMNVEV (reference sequence). The CDR3 reads CASSLRGPSETQYF. Written as DNA, the CDR3 is TGTGCCAGCAGTCTCAGGGGGCCGAGCGAGACCCAGTACTTC.

The chain carries TRBV10-3 and TRBJ2-5; 8 bases agree with TRBD2. J gave up 1 base and V 5 bases, and 3 bases lay outside the gene matches. CDR1 is ENHRY and CDR2 is SYGVKD in the germline V gene. The CDR3 contains 14 residues. CDR3 in DNA: TGTGCCATCAGTCCGACTAGCGCCCAAGAGACCCAGTACTTC. Translation gives CAISPTSAQETQYF.

The V gene is TRBV6-5, the J gene TRBJ2-7; TRBD2 might be the D (5 bases). Germline CDR1 MNHEY, CDR2 SVGAGI. This CDR3 spans 14 amino acids. The V end was cut by 6 bases, the J end by 7 bases, with 19 bases between. This CDR3 reads CASSLRESRGEQYF. CDR3 nucleotides: TGTGCCAGCAGCCTCCGGGAATCTCGCGGGGAGCAGTACTTC.

The chain carries TRBV29-1 and TRBJ1-2, with unresolved D. Per germline, CDR1 SQVTM and CDR2 ANQGSEA. The CDR3 contains 10 residues. V shed 4 bases and J shed 7 bases, with 7 bases lying between them. As DNA, the CDR3 is TGCAGCGTTGTAGCGGGTGGCTACACCTTC. Translation: CSVVAGGYTF.

This rearrangement joins TRBV18 to TRBJ2-3; no definite D call. Germline CDR1 is KGHSH and CDR2 is LQKENI. V gave up 3 bases and J gave up 10 bases, with 11 bases separating them. CDR3 length: 12 amino acids. The CDR3 loop reads CASSPTRRAQYF. The DNA for the CDR3 is TGTGCCAGCTCACCGACCAGAAGAGCGCAGTATTTT.

V usage is TRBV4-3 and J usage is TRBJ1-1; D remains unclear. V shed 0 bases and J shed 1 base, with 6 bases lying between them. The CDR3 length is 14 residues. CDR1 LGHNA and CDR2 YSLEER come from the germline V gene. The CDR3 sequence: CASSQDGRNTEAFF. CDR3 nucleotide sequence: TGCGCCAGCAGCCAAGATGGGAGGAACACTGAAGCTTTCTTT.

This clone showed up just once. This rearrangement joins TRBV6-1 to TRBJ1-1; D is possibly TRBD1 (5 bases). V was shortened by 9 bases and J by 3 bases, with 14 bases between the two germline ends. The V gene's germline CDR1 is MNHNS and CDR2 SASEGT. The CDR3 extends over 13 amino acids. In DNA, the CDR3 is TGTGCCAGTACTTTCCGAGGGGACACTGAAGCTTTCTTT. Residues: CASTFRGDTEAFF.

V and J are TRBV7-9 and TRBJ2-5; tentatively, D is TRBD2 (6 bases). Germline-derived CDR1 and CDR2 are SEHNR and FQNEAQ (reference sequence). Deletions cut 5 bases from V and 2 bases from J, with 15 bases between. CDR3 length: 15 residues. The CDR3 here is CASSPTRPLQETQYF. CDR3 sequence (DNA): TGTGCCAGCAGCCCGACTAGACCCCTGCAAGAGACCCAGTACTTC.

This clone is a singleton in its sample. The rearrangement uses TRBV7-2 and TRBJ2-3; D is unclear. The CDR3 is made up of 16 amino acids. V was clipped by 1 base and J by 2 bases, with 13 bases between them. The germline CDR1 and CDR2 sequences are SGHTA and FQGNSA. The DNA for the CDR3 is TGTGCCAGCAGCTTAGTTGCGGAAGGGCCCACAGATACGCAGTATTTT. Encoded protein: CASSLVAEGPTDTQYF.

The CDR3 sequence is CASSTGSYNEQFF. CDR3 DNA: TGTGCCAGCAGCACAGGCTCCTACAATGAGCAGTTCTTC. The chain combines TRBV7-2 with TRBJ2-1, with a weak D call TRBD1 (5 bases). Germline V gene sequence: CDR1 SGHTA, CDR2 FQGNSA. Trimming shortened V by 5 bases and J by 0 bases, and 5 bases separated the two germline ends. This CDR3 has 13 residues.

This chain uses TRBV19 with TRBJ2-7, with D perhaps TRBD1 (9 bases). The CDR3 sequence is 18 residues long. The V gene lost 7 bases and the J gene lost 4 bases, with 29 bases spanning the gap. Germline CDR1 reads LNHDA; CDR2 reads SQIVND (reference sequence). The CDR3 reads CASTSGTGLLAGRYEQYF. DNA for the CDR3: TGTGCCAGTACCTCCGGGACAGGGTTATTAGCGGGACGTTACGAGCAGTACTTC.

V usage is TRBV4-1 and J usage is TRBJ2-1; 8 nucleotides agree with TRBD2. Germline lookup yields CDR1 MGHRA and CDR2 YSYEKL. This CDR3 has 16 amino acids. V dropped 1 base and J dropped 4; count of bases not matched to a gene: 6. CDR3 region: CASSQGLAGGYNEQFF. CDR3 sequence (DNA): TGCGCCAGCAGCCAAGGTCTGGCGGGGGGTTACAATGAGCAGTTCTTC.

This clone turned up a few times. V gene TRBV30 combines with J gene TRBJ1-6; 9 positions match TRBD1. The CDR3 covers 13 residues. V lost 3 bases to trimming and J lost 9 bases; unmatched junction nucleotides: 3. Germline loops: CDR1 GTSNPN, CDR2 SVGIG (reference sequence). The CDR3 DNA follows: TGTGCCTGGAGGGGACAGGGAGGTTCACCCCTCCACTTT. Its translation is CAWRGQGGSPLHF.

This clone has only one observation. The rearrangement links TRBV30 to TRBJ1-1; TRBD1 is a possible D gene (5 bases). The CDR3 has 13 amino acids. The germline V and J ends were trimmed by 0 bases and 8 bases, with 13 bases remaining between them. Germline V gives CDR1 GTSNPN, CDR2 SVGIG (reference sequence). CDR3 sequence: CAWSVDSMKEAFF. The CDR3 DNA is TGTGCCTGGAGTGTTGACAGTATGAAGGAAGCTTTCTTT.

This clone was seen a few times. The chain employs TRBV4-3 and TRBJ2-6; D is uncertain. The V end lost 0 bases, the J end lost 2 bases, and 8 bases lay between the germline ends. Germline V gives CDR1 LGHNA, CDR2 YSLEER. The CDR3 length is 16 residues. The CDR3 sequence: CASSQDKRPGANVLTF. The CDR3 DNA reads TGCGCCAGCAGCCAAGATAAGAGGCCTGGGGCCAACGTCCTGACTTTC.

The CDR3 region has the DNA TGTGCCAGCAGCTCTACGCTCAGGGAGACCCAGTACTTC. Its protein product is CASSSTLRETQYF. The V and J genes are TRBV7-2 and TRBJ2-5; D is uncertain. This CDR3 comprises 13 residues. Trimming left V 4 bases short and J 5 bases short, with 11 bases between. Germline V CDR1 and CDR2: SGHTA, FQGNSA.

CDR3 nucleotide sequence: TGTGCCAGCAGTTTATCATCGCCAGGGGGGGTGAACATTCAGTACTTC. Its protein is CASSLSSPGGVNIQYF. The gene calls are TRBV28 and TRBJ2-4; D possibly uses TRBD1 or TRBD2 (7 bases each). This CDR3 spans 16 amino acids. Germline lookup yields CDR1 MDHEN and CDR2 SYDVKM. Between the trimmed V and J ends, which lost 1 base and 7 bases, there was a span of 17 bases.

The gene calls are TRBV11-2 and TRBJ2-3, with 7 nucleotides matching TRBD2. The V gene's germline CDR1 is SGHAT and CDR2 FQNNGV. Trimming removed 10 bases from V and 0 bases from J; junction bases left unmatched: 22. The CDR3 has 19 residues. The chain's CDR3 is CATRAPKSASGVSTDTQYF. The CDR3 coding sequence is TGTGCCACCCGGGCCCCTAAGTCGGCCAGCGGGGTTAGCACAGATACGCAGTATTTT. Using reference TRBV11-2 and TRBJ2-3 for the parts outside the CDR3, the full variable domain is EAGVAQSPRYKIIEKRQSVAFWCNPISGHATLYWYQQILGQGPKLLIQFQNNGVVDDSQLPKDRFSAERLKGVDSTLKIQPAKLEDSAVYLCATRAPKSASGVSTDTQYFGPGTRLTVL.

The chain employs TRBV28 and TRBJ2-3; TRBD2 aligns across 8 bases. The J segment lost 4 bases and the V segment lost 5 bases, leaving 5 bases of the junction unmatched. Germline-derived CDR1 and CDR2 are MDHEN and SYDVKM. This CDR3 contains 14 residues. The CDR3 sequence: CASSSGRGADTQYF. The CDR3 bases are TGTGCCAGCAGTAGCGGGAGAGGGGCAGATACGCAGTATTTT.

The gene calls are TRBV20-1 and TRBJ2-5, with D tentatively TRBD1 (6 bases). CDR3 length: 11 amino acids. Germline values: CDR1 DFQATT, CDR2 SNEGSKA (reference sequence). The ends were cut back, 6 bases at V and 7 bases at J, with 12 bases in the middle. In nucleotides, the CDR3 is TGCAGTGCCCCCCTAGGGGGGACCCAGTACTTC. It codes for CSAPLGGTQYF.

The chain is built from TRBV30 and TRBJ2-5; 13 bases agree with TRBD2. This CDR3 region has 16 residues. Germline-derived CDR1 and CDR2 are GTSNPN and SVGIG (reference sequence). V dropped 4 bases and J dropped 2; count of bases not matched to a gene: 7. DNA of the CDR3: TGTGCCTGGACCCCGGGACTAGCGGGAAAGCAAGAGACCCAGTACTTC. This sequence encodes CAWTPGLAGKQETQYF. Complete variable domain (other parts from reference TRBV30 and TRBJ2-5): SQTIHQWPATLVQPVGSPLSLECTVEGTSNPNLYWYRQAAGRGLQLLFYSVGIGQISSEVPQNLSASRPQDRQFILSSKKLLLSDSGFYLCAWTPGLAGKQETQYFGPGTRLLVL.

V gene TRBV9 combines with J gene TRBJ2-3; D not certain. Trimming removed 2 bases at V and 4 bases at J, with 11 bases between. CDR1 is SGDLS, CDR2 YYNGEE, per germline. There are 14 residues in the CDR3. The CDR3 region has the DNA TGTGCCAGCAGCGTGTACAACGGTGCAGATACGCAGTATTTT. Translated: CASSVYNGADTQYF.

This clone was seen just once. The chain carries TRBV7-2 and TRBJ2-1; 10 nucleotides line up with TRBD2. CDR3 length equals 15 residues. Germline CDR1 is SGHTA and CDR2 is FQGNSA. V was pared by 7 bases and J by 4 bases, with 7 bases of the junction left unmatched. In DNA form, the CDR3 reads TGTGCCAGCACAAAAGGACTAGCGGAATACAATGAGCAGTTCTTC. This translates into CASTKGLAEYNEQFF.